This T cell receptor (beta chain) appears in the sequencing data of a study of patients and donors after allogeneic stem cell transplantation. The germline CDR1 and CDR2 sequences are MNHNY and SVGAGI (reference sequence). After removal of 4 bases from V and 7 bases from J, the junction contained 5 bases not matched to a gene. The CDR3 has 14 residues. MiXCR, applied by TCRdb to the RT-PCR reads, yields one record per CDR3 protein. The table includes approximately 210,000 distinct CDR3 sequences, 35% to 50% detected once. The receptor was derived from a human donor who was either an allogeneic HSCT recipient or a stem cell or donor lymphocyte infusion donor (not recorded which). It is not recorded whose cells these are; they may come from a transplant donor. V and J are TRBV6-6 and TRBJ2-7; 12 bases are shared with TRBD2. The sequenced material came from blood, either unsorted or a sorted T cell fraction (not recorded which). The CDR3 DNA reads as TGTGCCAGCAGTTCACTAGCGGGAGGTCGGGAGCAGTACTTC. It is translated as CASSSLAGGREQYF.